This T cell receptor (beta chain) was sequenced for a study of blood T cell repertoires in COVID-19. Study in general: The origin of the acute and convalescent COVID-19 samples was the United States, Italy and Spain. Nucleic acid was either cDNA or gDNA, and it came from T cells, B-cell-depleted T cells, or PBMCs.

As originally analysed: Amplification of reference gene primers provided the estimated nucleated cell counts. The protocol was immunoSEQ multiplex PCR, while the TCRdb copy is restricted to in-frame clones and leaves out a portion. D and trimming were read from the DNA, whereas the V and J calls and clone size are those reported in that table. This sample has 250,000 to 350,000 clones, with roughly 86% found just once. Material: peripheral blood. This clonotype was obtained from a man between 18 and 35 years old with active or convalescent COVID-19.

The CDR3 sequence is CASSATGTTIIYF. The CDR3 nucleotides are TGTGCCAGCAGTGCCACCGGGACAACAATAATATACTTC. V is TRBV6-2 or TRBV6-3 and J is TRBJ2-5; possible D gene TRBD1, 6 bases. V was trimmed by 5 bases and J by 14 bases, leaving 21 bases between them. In germline, CDR1 is MNHEY, CDR2 SVGEGT. This CDR3 contains 13 residues.